This T cell receptor (beta chain) was recovered during a study of shared clonotypes between healthy human individuals. Study-wide points: Sampling used blood alone; tissue repertoires probably differ. Researchers found naive subsets generally carried larger estimated richness than memory subsets.

Profiled with immunoSEQ multiplex PCR; TCRdb holds only in-frame clones, not every one. The data hold some 580,000 clones, with about 98% observed a single time. Trimming cost V 0 bases and J 6 bases, with 10 bases left between them. Germline V gene sequence: CDR1 SGDLS, CDR2 YYNGEE. CDR3 length: 14 residues. Concerning this clone itself: The antigen is unknown.

Naivety among CD8 cells was defined by CD45RO negativity and positive CCR7 selection, thereby excluding terminally differentiated effector memory CD45RA+ cells. What was sequenced was naive CD8+ T cells sorted from blood. J is TRBJ1-5 and V is TRBV9; no clear D gene. The receptor comes from a man younger than 40 in good health. CDR3 coding DNA: TGTGCCAGCAGCGTAGAACCTACCCCTCAGCCCCAGCATTTT. Its translation: CASSVEPTPQPQHF.